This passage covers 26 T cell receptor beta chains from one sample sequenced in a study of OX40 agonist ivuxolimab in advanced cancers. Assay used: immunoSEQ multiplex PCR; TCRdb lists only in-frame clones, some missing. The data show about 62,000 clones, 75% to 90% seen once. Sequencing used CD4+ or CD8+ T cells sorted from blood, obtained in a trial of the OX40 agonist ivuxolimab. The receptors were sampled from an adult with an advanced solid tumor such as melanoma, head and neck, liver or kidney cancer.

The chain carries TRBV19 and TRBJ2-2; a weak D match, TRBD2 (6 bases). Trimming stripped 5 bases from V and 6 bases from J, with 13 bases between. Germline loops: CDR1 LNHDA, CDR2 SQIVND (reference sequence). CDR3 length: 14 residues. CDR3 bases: TGTGCCAGTAGTCCTCGGGGGTGGTCCGGGGAGCTGTTTTTT. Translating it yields CASSPRGWSGELFF. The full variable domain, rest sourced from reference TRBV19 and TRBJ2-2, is DGGITQSPKYLFRKEGQNVTLSCEQNLNHDAMYWYRQDPGQGLRLIYYSQIVNDFQKGDIAEGYSVSREKKESFPLTVTSAQKNPTAFYLCASSPRGWSGELFFGEGSRLTVL.

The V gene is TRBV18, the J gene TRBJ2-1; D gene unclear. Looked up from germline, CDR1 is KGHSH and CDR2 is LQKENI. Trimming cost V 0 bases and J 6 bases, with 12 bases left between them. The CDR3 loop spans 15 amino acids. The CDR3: CASSPPAKVVNEQFF. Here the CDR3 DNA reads TGTGCCAGCTCACCACCGGCGAAAGTAGTCAATGAGCAGTTCTTC.

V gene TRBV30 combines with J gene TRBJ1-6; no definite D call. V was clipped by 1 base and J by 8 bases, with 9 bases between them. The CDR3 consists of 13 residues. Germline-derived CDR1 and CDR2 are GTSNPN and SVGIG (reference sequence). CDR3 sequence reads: CAWSGDFDSPLHF. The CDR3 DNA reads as TGTGCCTGGAGTGGAGACTTTGATTCACCCCTCCACTTT.

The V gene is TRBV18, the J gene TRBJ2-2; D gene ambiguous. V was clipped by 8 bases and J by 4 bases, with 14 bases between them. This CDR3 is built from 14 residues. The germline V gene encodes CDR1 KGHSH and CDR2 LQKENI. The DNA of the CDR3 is TGTGCCAGCGCATCGCCTGGGCCCACCGGGGAGCTGTTTTTT. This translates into CASASPGPTGELFF.

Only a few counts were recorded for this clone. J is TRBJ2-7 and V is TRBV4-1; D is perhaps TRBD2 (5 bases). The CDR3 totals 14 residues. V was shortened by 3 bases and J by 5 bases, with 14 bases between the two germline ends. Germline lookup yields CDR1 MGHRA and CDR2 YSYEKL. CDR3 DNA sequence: TGCGCCAGCAGCCAGGAGCTAGCCCGGGACGAGCAGTACTTC. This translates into CASSQELARDEQYF.

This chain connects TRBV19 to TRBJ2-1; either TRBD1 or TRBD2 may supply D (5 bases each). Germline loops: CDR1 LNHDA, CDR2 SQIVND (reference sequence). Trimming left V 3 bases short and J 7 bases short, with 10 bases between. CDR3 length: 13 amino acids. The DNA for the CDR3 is TGTGCCAGTAGTATGGGACCGGATAATGAGCAGTTCTTC. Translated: CASSMGPDNEQFF.

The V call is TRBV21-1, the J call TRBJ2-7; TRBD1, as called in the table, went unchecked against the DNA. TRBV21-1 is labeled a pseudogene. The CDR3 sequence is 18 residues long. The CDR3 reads CASSNEWGADRSSYEQYF. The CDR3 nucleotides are TGTGCCAGCAGCAACGAGTGGGGGGCGGACAGGAGCTCCTACGAGCAGTACTTC.

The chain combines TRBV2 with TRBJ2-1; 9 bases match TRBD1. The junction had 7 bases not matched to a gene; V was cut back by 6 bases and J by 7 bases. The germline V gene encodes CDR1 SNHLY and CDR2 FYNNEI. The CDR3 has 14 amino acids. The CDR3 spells CASRVTGGRNEQFF. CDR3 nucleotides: TGTGCCAGCAGGGTGACAGGGGGTAGGAATGAGCAGTTCTTC. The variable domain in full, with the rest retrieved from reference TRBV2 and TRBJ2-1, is EPEVTQTPSHQVTQMGQEVILRCVPISNHLYFYWYRQILGQKVEFLVSFYNNEISEKSEIFDDQFSVERPDGSNFTLKIRSTKLEDSAMYFCASRVTGGRNEQFFGPGTRLTVL.

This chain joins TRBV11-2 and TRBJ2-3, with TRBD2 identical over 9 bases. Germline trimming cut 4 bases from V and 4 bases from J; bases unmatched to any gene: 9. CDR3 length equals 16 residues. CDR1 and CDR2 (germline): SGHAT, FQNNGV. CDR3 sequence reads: CASSSAAGGLSDTQYF. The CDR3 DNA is TGTGCCAGCAGCTCCGCGGCGGGGGGGCTGTCAGATACGCAGTATTTT.

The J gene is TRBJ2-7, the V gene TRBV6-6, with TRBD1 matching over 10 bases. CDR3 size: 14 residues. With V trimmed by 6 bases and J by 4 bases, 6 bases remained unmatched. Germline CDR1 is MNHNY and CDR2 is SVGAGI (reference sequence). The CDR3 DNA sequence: TGTGCCAGCAGCCCGCGGGACAGGGGTTACGAGCAGTACTTC. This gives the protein CASSPRDRGYEQYF.

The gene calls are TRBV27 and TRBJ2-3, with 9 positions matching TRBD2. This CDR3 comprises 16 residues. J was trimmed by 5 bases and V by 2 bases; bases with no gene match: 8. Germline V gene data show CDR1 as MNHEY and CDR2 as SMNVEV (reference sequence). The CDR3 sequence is CASSLVAGGPRDTQYF. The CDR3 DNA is TGTGCCAGCAGTTTAGTGGCGGGGGGGCCGAGAGATACGCAGTATTTT.

The CDR3 bases are TGCGCCAGCAGCTTGGACGTGGCCTCCTATGGCTACACCTTC. Residues: CASSLDVASYGYTF. This rearrangement joins TRBV5-1 to TRBJ1-2; no reliable D call. Germline V gene sequence: CDR1 SGHRS, CDR2 YFSETQ. V dropped 0 bases and J dropped 4 bases, with 10 bases sitting between them. This CDR3 is built from 14 residues.

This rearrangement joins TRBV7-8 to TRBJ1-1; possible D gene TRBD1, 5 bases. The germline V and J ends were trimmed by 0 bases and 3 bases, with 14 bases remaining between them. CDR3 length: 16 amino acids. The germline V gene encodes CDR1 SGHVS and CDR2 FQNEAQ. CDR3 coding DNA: TGTGCCAGCAGCTTAGCGTTCAGGGTGAAGGACACTGAAGCTTTCTTT. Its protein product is CASSLAFRVKDTEAFF.

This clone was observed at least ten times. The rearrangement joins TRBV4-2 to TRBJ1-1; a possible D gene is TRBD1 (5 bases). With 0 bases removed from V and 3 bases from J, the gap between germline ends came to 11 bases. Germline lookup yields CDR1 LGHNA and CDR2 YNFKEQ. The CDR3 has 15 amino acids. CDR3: CASSQEPGQHTEAFF. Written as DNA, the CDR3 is TGTGCCAGCAGCCAAGAACCAGGGCAACACACTGAAGCTTTCTTT.

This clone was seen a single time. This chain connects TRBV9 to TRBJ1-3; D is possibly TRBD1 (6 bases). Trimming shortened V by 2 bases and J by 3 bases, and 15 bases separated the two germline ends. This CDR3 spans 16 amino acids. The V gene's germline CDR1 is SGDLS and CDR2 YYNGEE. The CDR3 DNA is TGTGCCAGCAGCGTCGGGGGGGACACTCGTGGAAACACCATATATTTT. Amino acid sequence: CASSVGGDTRGNTIYF.

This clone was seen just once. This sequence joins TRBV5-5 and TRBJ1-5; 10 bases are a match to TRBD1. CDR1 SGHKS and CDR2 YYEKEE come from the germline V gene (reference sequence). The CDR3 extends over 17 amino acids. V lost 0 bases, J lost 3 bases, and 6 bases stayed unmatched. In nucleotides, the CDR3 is TGTGCCAGCAGCTTGGCACCGACAGGGGGCCCCAATCAGCCCCAGCATTTT. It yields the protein CASSLAPTGGPNQPQHF. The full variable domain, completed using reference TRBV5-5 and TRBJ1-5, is DAGVTQSPTHLIKTRGQQVTLRCSPISGHKSVSWYQQVLGQGPQFIFQYYEKEERGRGNFPDRFSARQFPNYSSELNVNALLLGDSALYLCASSLAPTGGPNQPQHFGDGTRLSIL.

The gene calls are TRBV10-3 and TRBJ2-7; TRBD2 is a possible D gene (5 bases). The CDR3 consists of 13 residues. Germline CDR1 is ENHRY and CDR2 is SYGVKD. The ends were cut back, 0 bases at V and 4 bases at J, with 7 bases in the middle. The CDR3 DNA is TGTGCCATCAGTGAGTCTCCGGGGTACGAGCAGTACTTC. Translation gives CAISESPGYEQYF.

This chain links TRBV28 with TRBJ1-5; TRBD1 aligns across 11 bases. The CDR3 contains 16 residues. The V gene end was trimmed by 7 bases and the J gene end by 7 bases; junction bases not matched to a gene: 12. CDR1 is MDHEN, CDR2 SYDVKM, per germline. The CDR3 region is CASTYGTGGRGQPQHF. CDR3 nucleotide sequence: TGTGCCAGCACTTATGGGACAGGGGGTCGGGGCCAGCCCCAGCATTTT.

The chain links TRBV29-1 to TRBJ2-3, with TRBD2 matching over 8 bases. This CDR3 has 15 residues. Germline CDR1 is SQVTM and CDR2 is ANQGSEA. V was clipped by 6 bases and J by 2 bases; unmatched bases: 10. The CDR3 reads CSVDRRGDSTDTQYF. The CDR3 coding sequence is TGCAGCGTAGACCGGCGGGGGGACTCCACAGATACGCAGTATTTT.

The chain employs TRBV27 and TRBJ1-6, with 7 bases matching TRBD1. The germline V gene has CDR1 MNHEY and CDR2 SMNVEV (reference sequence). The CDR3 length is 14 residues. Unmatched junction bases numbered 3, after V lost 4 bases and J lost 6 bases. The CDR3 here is CASSSGQLNSPLHF. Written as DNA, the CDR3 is TGTGCCAGCAGTTCGGGACAGCTTAATTCACCCCTCCACTTT.

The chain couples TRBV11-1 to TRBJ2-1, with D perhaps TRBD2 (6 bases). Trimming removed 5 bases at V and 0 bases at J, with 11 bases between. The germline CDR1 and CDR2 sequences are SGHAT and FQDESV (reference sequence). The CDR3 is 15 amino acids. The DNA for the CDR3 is TGTGCCAGCAGCCTCGCCGGGAGCTCCTACAATGAGCAGTTCTTC. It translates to CASSLAGSSYNEQFF.

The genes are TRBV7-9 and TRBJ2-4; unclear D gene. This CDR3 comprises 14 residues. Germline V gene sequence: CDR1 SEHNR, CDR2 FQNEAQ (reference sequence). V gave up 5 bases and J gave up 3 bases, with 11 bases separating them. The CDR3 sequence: CASSPPAGKNIQYF. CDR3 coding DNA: TGTGCCAGCAGCCCACCGGCAGGCAAAAACATTCAGTACTTC. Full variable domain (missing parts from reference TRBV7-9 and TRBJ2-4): DTGVSQNPRHKITKRGQNVTFRCDPISEHNRLYWYRQTLGQGPEFLTYFQNEAQLEKSRLLSDRFSAERPKGSFSTLEIQRTEQGDSAMYLCASSPPAGKNIQYFGAGTRLSVL.

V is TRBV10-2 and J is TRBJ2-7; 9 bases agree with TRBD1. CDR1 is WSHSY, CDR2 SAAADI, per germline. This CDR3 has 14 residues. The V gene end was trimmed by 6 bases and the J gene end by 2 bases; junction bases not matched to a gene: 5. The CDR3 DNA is TGCGCCAGCAGGGACAGGGGTCCTCCCTACGAGCAGTACTTC. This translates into CASRDRGPPYEQYF.

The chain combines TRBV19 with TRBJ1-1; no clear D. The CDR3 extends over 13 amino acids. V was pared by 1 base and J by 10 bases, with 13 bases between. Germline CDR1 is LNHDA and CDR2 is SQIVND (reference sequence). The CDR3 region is CASSIGRETRAFF. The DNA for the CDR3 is TGTGCCAGTAGTATAGGAAGGGAAACCAGAGCTTTCTTT.

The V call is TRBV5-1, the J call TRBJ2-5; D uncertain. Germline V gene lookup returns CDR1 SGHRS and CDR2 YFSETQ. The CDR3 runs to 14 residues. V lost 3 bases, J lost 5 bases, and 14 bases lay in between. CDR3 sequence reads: CASSWATGLETQYF. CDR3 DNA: TGCGCCAGCAGCTGGGCCACCGGTCTGGAGACCCAGTACTTC.

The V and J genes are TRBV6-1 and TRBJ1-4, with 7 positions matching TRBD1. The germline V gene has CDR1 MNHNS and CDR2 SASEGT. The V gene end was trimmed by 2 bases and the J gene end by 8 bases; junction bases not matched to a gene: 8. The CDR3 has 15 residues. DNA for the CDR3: TGTGCCAGCAGTGAACCTAACAGGGGTCTAGAAAAACTGTTTTTT. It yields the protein CASSEPNRGLEKLFF.